The sequence of this TCR beta chain was determined in a study of T cells in Graves' hyperthyroidism and ophthalmopathy. This clonotype was detected ten times or more. With V trimmed by 5 bases and J by 6 bases, 9 bases remained unmatched. The CDR3 spans 15 residues. CDR1 and CDR2 (germline): MNHNS, SASEGT. Regions amplified from RNA transcripts were the TCR beta CDR3 regions. The HTBI set primed first-round TCR CDR3 RT-PCR. TCRdb processed the multiplex PCR reads anew with MiXCR; each CDR3 protein has one entry. The sample contains roughly 250,000 distinct CDR3 sequences, roughly 15% of which appear only once. Disease duration under 2 months; hyperthyroidism patients were aged 18 to 65. The sample of blood was obtained at first hyperthyroidism diagnosis (before any ophthalmopathy symptoms).

This chain uses TRBV6-1 with TRBJ1-5; 8 nucleotides align to TRBD1. Sequenced: blood. The source is a woman in her forties with Graves' hyperthyroidism that later progressed to Graves' ophthalmopathy. Written as DNA, the CDR3 is TGTGCCAGCAGTCTATCAGGGGGCGGGTTTCAGCCCCAGCATTTT. This encodes CASSLSGGGFQPQHF.